This T cell receptor (beta chain) derives from a study of blood T cell repertoires in COVID-19. Profiling relied on immunoSEQ multiplex PCR, and the TCRdb table lists in-frame clones only, not all of them. The top ten clones hold approximately 9.4% of a sample with more than 110,000 clones, roughly 80% of them seen once. This clone was seen more than once but under ten times. Per the germline V gene, CDR1 is GTSNPN and CDR2 is SVGIG (reference sequence). Trimming left V 1 base short and J 8 bases short, with 8 bases between. The CDR3 length is 11 residues. The sequence derives from a woman aged 50 to 60 with active or convalescent COVID-19. The sequencing input was peripheral blood. The rearrangement uses TRBV30 and TRBJ1-1; D is possibly TRBD1 (6 bases). This CDR3 is CAWSAQGEAFF. For the CDR3, the DNA is TGTGCCTGGAGTGCACAGGGAGAAGCTTTCTTT.